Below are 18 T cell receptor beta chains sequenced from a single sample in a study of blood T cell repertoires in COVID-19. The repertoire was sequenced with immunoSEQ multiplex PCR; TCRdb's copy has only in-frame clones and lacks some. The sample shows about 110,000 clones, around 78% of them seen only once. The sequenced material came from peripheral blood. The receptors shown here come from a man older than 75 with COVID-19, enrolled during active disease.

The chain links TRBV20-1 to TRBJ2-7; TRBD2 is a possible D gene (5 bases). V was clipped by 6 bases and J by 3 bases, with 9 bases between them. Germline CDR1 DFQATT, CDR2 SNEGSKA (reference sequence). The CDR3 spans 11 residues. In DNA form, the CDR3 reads TGCAGTGCCAACCGGGACTACGAGCAGTACTTC. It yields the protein CSANRDYEQYF.

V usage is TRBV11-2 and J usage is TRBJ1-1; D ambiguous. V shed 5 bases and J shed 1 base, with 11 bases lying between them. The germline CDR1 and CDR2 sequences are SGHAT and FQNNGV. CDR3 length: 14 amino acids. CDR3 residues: CASSPSRPNTEAFF. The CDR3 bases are TGTGCCAGCAGCCCTTCCAGGCCGAACACTGAAGCTTTCTTT. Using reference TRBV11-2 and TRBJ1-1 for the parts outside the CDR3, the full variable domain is EAGVAQSPRYKIIEKRQSVAFWCNPISGHATLYWYQQILGQGPKLLIQFQNNGVVDDSQLPKDRFSAERLKGVDSTLKIQPAKLEDSAVYLCASSPSRPNTEAFFGQGTRLTVV.

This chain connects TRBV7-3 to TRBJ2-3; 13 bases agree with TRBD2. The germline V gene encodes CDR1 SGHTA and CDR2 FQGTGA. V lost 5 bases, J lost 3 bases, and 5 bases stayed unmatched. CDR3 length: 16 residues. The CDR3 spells CASSPGTSGVTDTQYF. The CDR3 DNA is TGTGCCAGCAGCCCGGGGACTAGCGGGGTTACAGATACGCAGTATTTT.

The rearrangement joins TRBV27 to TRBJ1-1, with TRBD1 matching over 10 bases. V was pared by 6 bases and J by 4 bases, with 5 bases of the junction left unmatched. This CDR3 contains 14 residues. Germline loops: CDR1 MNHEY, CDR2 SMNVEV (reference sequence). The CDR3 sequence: CASSPGTGATEAFF. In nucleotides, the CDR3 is TGTGCCAGCAGCCCCGGGACAGGGGCCACTGAAGCTTTCTTT.

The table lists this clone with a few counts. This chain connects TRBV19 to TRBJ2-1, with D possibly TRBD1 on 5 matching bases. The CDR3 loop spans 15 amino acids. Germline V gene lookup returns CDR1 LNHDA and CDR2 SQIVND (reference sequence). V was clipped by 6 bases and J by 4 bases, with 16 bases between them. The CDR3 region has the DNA TGTGCCAGTAGAAGCTACAGGTCCAGTTACAATGAGCAGTTCTTC. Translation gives CASRSYRSSYNEQFF.

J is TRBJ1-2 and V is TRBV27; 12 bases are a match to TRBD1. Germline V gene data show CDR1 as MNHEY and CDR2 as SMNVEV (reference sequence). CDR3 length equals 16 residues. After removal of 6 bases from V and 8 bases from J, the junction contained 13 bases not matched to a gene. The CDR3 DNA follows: TGTGCCAGCAGCCGAAAACCCCCGGGACAGGGGGCGGGCTACACCTTC. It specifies CASSRKPPGQGAGYTF.

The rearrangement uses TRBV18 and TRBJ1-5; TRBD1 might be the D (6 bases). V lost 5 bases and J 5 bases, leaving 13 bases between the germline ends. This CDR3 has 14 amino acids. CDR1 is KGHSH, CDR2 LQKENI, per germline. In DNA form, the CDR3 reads TGTGCCAGCTCATGGGGGGGCAGGGATCAGCCCCAGCATTTT. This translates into CASSWGGRDQPQHF.

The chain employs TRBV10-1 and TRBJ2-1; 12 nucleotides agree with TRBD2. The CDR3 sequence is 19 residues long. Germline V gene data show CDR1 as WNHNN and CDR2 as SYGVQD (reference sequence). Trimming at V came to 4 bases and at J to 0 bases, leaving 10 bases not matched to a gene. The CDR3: CASSGEGLAGRNSYNEQFF. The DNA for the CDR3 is TGCGCCAGCAGTGGAGAGGGACTAGCGGGCCGGAACTCCTACAATGAGCAGTTCTTC.

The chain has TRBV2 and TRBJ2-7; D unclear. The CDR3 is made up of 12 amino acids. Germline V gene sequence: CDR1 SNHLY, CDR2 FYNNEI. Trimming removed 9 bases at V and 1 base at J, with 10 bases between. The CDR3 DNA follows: TGTGCCAGTTCGGCGGATTCCTACGAGCAGTACTTC. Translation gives CASSADSYEQYF.

The DNA for the CDR3 is TGTGCCAGCAGCTTGGATGGGGGGGCTCAGCCCCAGCATTTT. Protein sequence: CASSLDGGAQPQHF. The chain has TRBV5-4 and TRBJ1-5, with D possibly matching TRBD1 (6 bases). The germline V and J ends were trimmed by 0 bases and 6 bases, with 10 bases remaining between them. This CDR3 region has 14 residues. Germline V CDR1 and CDR2: SGHNT, YYREEE (reference sequence).

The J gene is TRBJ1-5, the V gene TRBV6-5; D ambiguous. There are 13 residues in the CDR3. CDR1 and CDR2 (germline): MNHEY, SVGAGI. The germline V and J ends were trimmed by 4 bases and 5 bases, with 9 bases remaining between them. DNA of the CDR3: TGTGCCAGCAGTTGGGGAGCGTATCAGCCCCAGCATTTT. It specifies CASSWGAYQPQHF.

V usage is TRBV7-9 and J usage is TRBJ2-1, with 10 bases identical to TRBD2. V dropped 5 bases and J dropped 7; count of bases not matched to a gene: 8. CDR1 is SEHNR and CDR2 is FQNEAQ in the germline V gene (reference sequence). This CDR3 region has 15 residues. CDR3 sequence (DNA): TGTGCCAGCAGCCAGTCTAGCGGGAGTTTGAATGAGCAGTTCTTC. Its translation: CASSQSSGSLNEQFF.

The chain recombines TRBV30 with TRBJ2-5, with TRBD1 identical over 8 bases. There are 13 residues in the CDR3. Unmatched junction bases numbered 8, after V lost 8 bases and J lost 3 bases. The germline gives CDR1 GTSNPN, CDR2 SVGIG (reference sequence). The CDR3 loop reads CAGTGQGEETQYF. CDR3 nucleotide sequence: TGTGCCGGAACTGGACAGGGAGAAGAGACCCAGTACTTC.

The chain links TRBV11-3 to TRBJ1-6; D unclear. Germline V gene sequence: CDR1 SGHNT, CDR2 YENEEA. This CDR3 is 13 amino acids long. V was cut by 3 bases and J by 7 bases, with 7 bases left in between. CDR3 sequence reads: CASSFITNSPLHF. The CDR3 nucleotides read TGTGCCAGCAGCTTCATAACAAATTCACCCCTCCACTTT.

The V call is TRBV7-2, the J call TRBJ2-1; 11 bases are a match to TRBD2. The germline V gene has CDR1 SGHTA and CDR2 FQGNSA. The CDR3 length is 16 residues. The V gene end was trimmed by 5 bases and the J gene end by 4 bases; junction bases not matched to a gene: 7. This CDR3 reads CASSPLAGGSYNEQFF. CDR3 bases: TGTGCCAGCAGCCCATTAGCGGGAGGGAGTTACAATGAGCAGTTCTTC.

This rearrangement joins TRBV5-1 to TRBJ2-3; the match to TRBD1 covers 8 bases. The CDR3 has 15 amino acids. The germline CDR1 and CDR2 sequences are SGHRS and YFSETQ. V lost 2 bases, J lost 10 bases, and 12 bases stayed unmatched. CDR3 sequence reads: CASSFQGQASSPQYF. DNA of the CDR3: TGCGCCAGCAGCTTTCAGGGACAGGCTTCCTCTCCGCAGTATTTT. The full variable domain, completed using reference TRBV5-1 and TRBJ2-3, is KAGVTQTPRYLIKTRGQQVTLSCSPISGHRSVSWYQQTPGQGLQFLFEYFSETQRNKGNFPGRFSGRQFSNSRSEMNVSTLELGDSALYLCASSFQGQASSPQYFGPGTRLTVL.

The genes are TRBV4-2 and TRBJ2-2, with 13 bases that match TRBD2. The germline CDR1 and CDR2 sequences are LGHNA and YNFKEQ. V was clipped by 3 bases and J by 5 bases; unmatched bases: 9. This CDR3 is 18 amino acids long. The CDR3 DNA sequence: TGTGCCAGCAGCCACCAACTAGCGGGAGGGGTAGAAACCGGGGAGCTGTTTTTT. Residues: CASSHQLAGGVETGELFF.

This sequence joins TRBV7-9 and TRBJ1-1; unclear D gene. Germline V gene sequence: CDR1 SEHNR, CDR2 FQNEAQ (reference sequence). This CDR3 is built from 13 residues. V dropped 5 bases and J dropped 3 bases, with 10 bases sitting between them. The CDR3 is CASSPTTYTEAFF. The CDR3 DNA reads TGTGCCAGCAGCCCCACTACGTACACTGAAGCTTTCTTT.